This TCR beta chain was documented in a study of T cell changes during pregnancy in multiple sclerosis. The CDR3 runs 17 residues. The repertoire was sequenced with immunoSEQ multiplex PCR; TCRdb's copy has only in-frame clones and lacks some. The sample gives about 88,000 clones, 92% of which show up once; 1.5% is in the top ten. The gene calls are TRBV1 and TRBJ1-2; whether TRBD1, the table's D call, matches the DNA was not checked. TRBV1 is flagged as a pseudogene. The sample consisted of peripheral blood, taken in the first trimester of pregnancy. This receptor was taken from a female donor with multiple sclerosis, enrolled in a pregnancy study. The CDR3 region is CTSSQGGTGIAVDGYTF. The CDR3 bases are TGCACCAGCAGCCAAGGCGGGACAGGGATCGCGGTGGATGGCTACACCTTC.